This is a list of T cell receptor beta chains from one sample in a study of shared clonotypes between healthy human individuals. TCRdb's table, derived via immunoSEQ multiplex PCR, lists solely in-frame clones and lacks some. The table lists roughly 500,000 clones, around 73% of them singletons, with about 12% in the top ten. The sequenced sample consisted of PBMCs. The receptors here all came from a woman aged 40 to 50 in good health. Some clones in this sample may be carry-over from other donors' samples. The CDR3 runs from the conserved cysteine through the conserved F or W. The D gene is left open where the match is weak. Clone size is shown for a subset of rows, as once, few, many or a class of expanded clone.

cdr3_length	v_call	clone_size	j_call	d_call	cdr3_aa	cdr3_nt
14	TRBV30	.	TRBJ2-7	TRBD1	CAWSRDRGPYEQYF	TGTGCCTGGTCCCGGGACAGGGGCCCCTACGAGCAGTACTTC
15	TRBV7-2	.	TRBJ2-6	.	CASSRKGEKANVLTF	TGTGCCAGCAGCCGCAAGGGGGAAAAGGCCAACGTCCTGACTTTC
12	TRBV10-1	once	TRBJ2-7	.	CAKGLARYEQYF	TGCGCCAAGGGGCTTGCCCGGTACGAGCAGTACTTC
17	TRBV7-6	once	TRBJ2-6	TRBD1	CASSSDRAPSGANVLTF	TGTGCCAGCAGCTCGGACAGGGCCCCCTCTGGGGCCAACGTCCTGACTTTC
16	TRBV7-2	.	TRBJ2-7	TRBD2	CASSGAGLAGHYEQYF	TGTGCCAGCAGCGGAGCGGGACTAGCGGGGCACTACGAGCAGTACTTC
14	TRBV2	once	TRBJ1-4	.	CASSPGTVNEKLFF	TGTGCCAGCAGCCCCGGGACGGTTAATGAAAAACTGTTTTTT
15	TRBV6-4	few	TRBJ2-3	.	CASSEGGGVTDTQYF	TGTGCCAGCAGTGAAGGAGGGGGGGTCACAGATACGCAGTATTTT
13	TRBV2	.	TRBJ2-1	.	CASGAESYNEQFF	TGTGCCAGTGGGGCAGAAAGCTACAATGAGCAGTTCTTC
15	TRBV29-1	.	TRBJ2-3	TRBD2	CSVEEKAGVSDTQYF	TGCAGCGTTGAAGAGAAAGCGGGAGTGTCAGATACGCAGTATTTT
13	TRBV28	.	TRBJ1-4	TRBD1	CASRLTGFEKLFF	TGTGCCAGCAGACTGACAGGGTTTGAAAAACTGTTTTTT
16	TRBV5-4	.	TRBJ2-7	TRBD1	CASSLSYWTGTYEQYF	TGTGCCAGCAGCTTGAGTTATTGGACAGGAACCTACGAGCAGTACTTC
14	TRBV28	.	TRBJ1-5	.	CASSLTTDNQPQHF	TGTGCCAGCAGTTTAACGACCGACAATCAGCCCCAGCATTTT
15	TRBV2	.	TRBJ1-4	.	CASSLLSGANEKLFF	TGTGCCAGCAGTCTATTGTCAGGGGCGAATGAAAAACTGTTTTTT
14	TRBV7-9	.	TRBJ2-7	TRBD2	CASSWTRAPYEQYF	TGTGCCAGCAGCTGGACTAGGGCCCCCTACGAGCAGTACTTC
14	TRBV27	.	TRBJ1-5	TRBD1	CASSLRDSPWPQHF	TGTGCCAGCAGTTTAAGGGACAGCCCCTGGCCCCAGCATTTT
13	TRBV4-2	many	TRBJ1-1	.	CASSQGRKTEAFF	TGTGCCAGCAGCCAAGGTCGAAAGACTGAAGCTTTCTTT
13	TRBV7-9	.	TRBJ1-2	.	CASSLEAYYGYTF	TGTGCCAGCAGCTTAGAGGCGTACTATGGCTACACCTTC
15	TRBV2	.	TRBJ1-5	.	CASRKTVNSNQPQHF	TGTGCCAGCAGGAAGACAGTTAATAGCAATCAGCCCCAGCATTTT
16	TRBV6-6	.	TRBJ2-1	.	CASSSLTGDSYNEQFF	TGTGCCAGCAGTTCCTTGACGGGAGACTCCTACAATGAGCAGTTCTTC
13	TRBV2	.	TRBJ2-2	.	CASKGTSTGELFF	TGTGCCAGCAAGGGGACCTCCACCGGGGAGCTGTTTTTT
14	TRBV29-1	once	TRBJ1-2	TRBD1	CSVSPGTGYYGYTF	TGCAGCGTATCACCCGGGACAGGGTACTATGGCTACACCTTC
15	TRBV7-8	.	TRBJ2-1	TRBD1	CASSLGDRVSNEQFF	TGTGCCAGCAGCTTAGGGGACAGGGTGTCGAATGAGCAGTTCTTC
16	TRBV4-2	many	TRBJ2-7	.	CASSQDIGSGAYEQYF	TGTGCCAGCAGCCAAGATATCGGGAGTGGGGCCTACGAGCAGTACTTC
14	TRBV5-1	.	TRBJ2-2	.	CASTTAPATGELFF	TGCGCCAGCACCACCGCCCCAGCCACCGGGGAGCTGTTTTTT
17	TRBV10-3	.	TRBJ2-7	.	CAISSTVPGTLSYEQYF	TGTGCCATCAGTTCCACAGTCCCCGGGACCCTCTCCTACGAGCAGTACTTC
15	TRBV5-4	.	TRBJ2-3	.	CASSLARRGTDTQYF	TGTGCCAGCAGCTTGGCGCGGAGAGGCACAGATACGCAGTATTTT
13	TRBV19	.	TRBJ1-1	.	CATEPSLGTEAFF	TGTGCCACCGAACCCAGTCTGGGCACTGAAGCTTTCTTT
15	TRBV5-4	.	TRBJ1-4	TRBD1	CASSQRTGRNEKLFF	TGTGCCAGCAGCCAACGGACAGGGAGAAATGAAAAACTGTTTTTT
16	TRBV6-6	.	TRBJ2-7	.	CASSYSRAVSSYEQYF	TGTGCCAGCAGTTACTCACGAGCGGTCAGCTCCTACGAGCAGTACTTC
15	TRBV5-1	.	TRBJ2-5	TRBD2	CASSLELAGDETQYF	TGCGCCAGCAGCTTGGAATTAGCGGGAGACGAGACCCAGTACTTC
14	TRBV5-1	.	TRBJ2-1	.	CASSLSSSYNEQFF	TGCGCCAGCAGCTTGTCGAGCTCCTACAATGAGCAGTTCTTC
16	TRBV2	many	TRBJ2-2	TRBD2	CASSSASGANTGELFF	TGTGCCAGCAGCTCCGCTAGCGGTGCGAACACCGGGGAGCTGTTTTTT
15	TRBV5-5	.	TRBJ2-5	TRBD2	CASSLGLAGQETQYF	TGTGCCAGCAGCTTGGGACTAGCGGGACAAGAGACCCAGTACTTC
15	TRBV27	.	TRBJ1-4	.	CASSLSRGVGEKLFF	TGTGCCAGCAGTTTATCGAGGGGGGTTGGCGAAAAACTGTTTTTT
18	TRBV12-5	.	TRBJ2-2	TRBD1	CASGAKRTHRGRTGELFF	TGTGCTAGTGGGGCAAAAAGGACCCACAGGGGGCGCACCGGGGAGCTGTTTTTT
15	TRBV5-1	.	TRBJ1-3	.	CASSFGTGIFDTIYF	TGCGCCAGCAGCTTTGGAACAGGGATTTTTGACACCATATATTTT
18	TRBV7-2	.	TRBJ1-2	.	CASSLLALGTRLNYGYTF	TGTGCCAGCAGCTTATTAGCTTTGGGGACAAGGCTTAACTATGGCTACACCTTC
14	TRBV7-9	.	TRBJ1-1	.	CASIRAGANTEAFF	TGTGCCAGCATAAGAGCGGGGGCGAACACTGAAGCTTTCTTT
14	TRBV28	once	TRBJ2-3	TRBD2	CASSSSGTVDTQYF	TGTGCCAGCAGTTCTAGCGGGACCGTAGATACGCAGTATTTT